Listed below are T cell receptor beta chains from one sample, sequenced in a study of human T cells and chemical hapten exposure. MiXCR was run by TCRdb on the RACE reads, yielding one entry per CDR3 protein. The table records tens of thousands of distinct CDR3 sequences, over 9% of them present only once. The sequencing used whole blood, collected in connection with sensitization to the hapten diphenylcyclopropenone (DPC). All receptors come from a middle-aged man with alopecia areata. Some clones in this sample may be carry-over from other donors' samples. Both conserved end residues are part of each CDR3. Each record gives: CDR3 protein, CDR3 DNA, J gene, D gene, V gene, clone size. A D gene is named only where the DNA matches it firmly. The size field is filled for only some rows; it gives once, few, many or a size class.

cdr3_aa: CASSSGLQYTDTQYF
cdr3_nt: TGCGCCAGCAGCTCAGGACTACAATACACAGATACGCAGTATTTT
j_call: TRBJ2-3
d_call: NA
v_call: TRBV5-1
clone_size: NA

cdr3_aa: CASSPIRSSQETQYF
cdr3_nt: TGTGCCAGCAGCCCGATCAGGAGCTCACAAGAGACCCAGTACTTC
j_call: TRBJ2-5
d_call: NA
v_call: TRBV11-2
clone_size: few

cdr3_aa: CASSFGTRGLYGYTF
cdr3_nt: TGTGCCAGCAGTTTTGGGACCAGGGGGCTCTATGGCTACACCTTC
j_call: TRBJ1-2
d_call: TRBD1
v_call: TRBV12-3/TRBV12-4
clone_size: many

cdr3_aa: CASSWEYTEAFF
cdr3_nt: TGTGCCAGCAGCTGGGAGTACACTGAAGCTTTCTTT
j_call: TRBJ1-1
d_call: NA
v_call: TRBV5-4
clone_size: many

cdr3_aa: CASSFAPSGRAPIADTQYF
cdr3_nt: TGTGCCAGCAGTTTTGCTCCTAGCGGGAGGGCCCCCATTGCAGATACGCAGTATTTT
j_call: TRBJ2-3
d_call: TRBD2
v_call: TRBV28
clone_size: few

cdr3_aa: CASSLGQGVYNEQFF
cdr3_nt: TGTGCCAGCAGCTTAGGGCAGGGTGTGTACAATGAGCAGTTCTTC
j_call: TRBJ2-1
d_call: NA
v_call: TRBV7-9
clone_size: NA

cdr3_aa: CASSPQETQYF
cdr3_nt: TGTGCCAGCTCACCGCAAGAGACCCAGTACTTC
j_call: TRBJ2-5
d_call: NA
v_call: TRBV18
clone_size: many

cdr3_aa: CAISWDGDYNEQFF
cdr3_nt: TGTGCCATCAGCTGGGACGGAGACTACAATGAGCAGTTCTTC
j_call: TRBJ2-1
d_call: NA
v_call: TRBV10-3
clone_size: few

cdr3_aa: CASRASSYNEQFF
cdr3_nt: TGTGCCAGCAGAGCTAGCTCCTACAATGAGCAGTTCTTC
j_call: TRBJ2-1
d_call: NA
v_call: TRBV6-2/TRBV6-3
clone_size: NA

cdr3_aa: CASSASSSYNEQFF
cdr3_nt: TGTGCCAGCAGCGCTAGCTCTAGTTATAATGAGCAGTTCTTC
j_call: TRBJ2-1
d_call: NA
v_call: TRBV7-7
clone_size: many

cdr3_aa: CATGGYQTDTQYF
cdr3_nt: TGTGCCACCGGGGGCTACCAGACAGATACGCAGTATTTT
j_call: TRBJ2-3
d_call: NA
v_call: TRBV28
clone_size: NA

cdr3_aa: CASSPRDKTYEQYF
cdr3_nt: TGTGCCAGCAGTCCCCGGGACAAAACCTACGAGCAGTACTTC
j_call: TRBJ2-7
d_call: NA
v_call: TRBV28
clone_size: NA